This TCR beta chain emerged from a study of long-term antiretroviral therapy in people with HIV (dated by TCRdb to between 2021 and 2022). Study-wide context: The earliest samples were collected about a decade before the 2015 WHO recommendation for immediate ART, when ART was typically delayed until CD4 counts fell. Whether ART initiation and durable HIV suppression were associated with changes in peripheral blood TRB repertoire composition and diversity was tested in a retrospective serial study. A total of under 250 cryopreserved PBMC samples were contributed to the cohort by 30 adults with confirmed HIV infection, with samples collected serially over a mean of roughly six years (range 1-12). Among the 25 to 35 participants with HIV, about 11 were female. No cross-contamination during QIAcube processing was seen in test extractions of a monoclonal T-cell line run alongside around 31 polyclonal samples. Paper-wide results and their limitations: Unsorted PBMC were profiled instead of sorted CD4+ and CD8+ T cells because pre-ART samples had limited cell numbers. Limited PBMC availability meant only the TCR beta chain was sequenced, without alpha chain pairing. At every time point, the repertoire was dominated by expanded TRB clones first identified before ART initiation, although this dominance fluctuated and, in many PLHIV, declined after ART. CDR3 length ranges in HIV repertoires were narrower than in controls, and network structure suggested an antigen-experienced repertoire with only a slight naive shift after ART. Inferences about post-ART repertoire changes were limited because no data were available on ART adherence, viral resistance or therapy changes. Starting ART was linked to a significant rise in TRB diversity, yet even with long-term ART the diversity remained significantly lower than in transplant donor controls. The samples were dated from about 2004 to 2018, and the ART regimens that were used may be less effective than current ART regimens.

With respect to this clone: Its antigen is not yet known. The sample holds no much larger clone one base away, and base qualities are not on file.

The V and J ends are trimmed by 5 bases and 3 bases, leaving 13 bases between them. The CDR3 runs 13 amino acids, cysteine and phenylalanine included. Only the CDR3 portion is preserved as DNA: 39 bases, with reading frame beginning at the first base. The germline V gene gives CDR1 as SQVTM and CDR2 as ANQGSEA. The immunoSEQ hsTCRB v3.0 assay was used at survey level resolution for TRB variable region sequencing. The targeted TRB sequencing depth was roughly 40,000-50,000 T-cell genomes per sample. An Illumina MiSeq with a v3 150-cycle kit was used to sequence the pooled TRB libraries. For the original study's pipeline: Analysis of repertoires was carried out in R inside a reproducible Nextflow workflow spanning QC, data transformation and analysis. LymphoSeq2, an R package for AIRR-Seq data exploration, was used to implement custom analyses. Several samples yielding fewer than 5000 total TRB sequences were excluded, leaving approximately 200 analyzed HIV repertoires. Among the roughly 190 retained HIV repertoires, some 57 were collected before ART initiation and 129 were collected after ART initiation. Repertoires were downsampled to 5000 TRB nucleotide sequences, with summary statistics averaged over 100 downsampling iterations. The analysis kept only TRB sequences whose CDR3 regions were at least seven amino acids long. Two measures captured diversity: a Shannon entropy-derived clonality score and the Gini coefficient. In the repertoire networks, any two of the top 5000 CDR3 amino acid sequences were linked whenever the two sequences differed by an edit distance of one. For TRB CDR3 amino acid sequences, GLIPH2 was used to predict antigen specificity groups and MHC restriction. Known CMV, EBV, HIV or tissue antigen associations were flagged by matching CDR3 amino acid sequences against VDJdb and McPAS-TCR. Pre-ART, post-ART and control groups were compared with Wilcoxon signed-rank tests and Holm-Bonferroni correction. The immuneACCESS repertoire file appears here via TCRdb, limited to in-frame rearrangements. These files lack a portion of the clones; in checked studies, under half of the deficit traces to unresolved V genes, and the cause of the others is not known. V and J calls and clone size are as listed in that table; D and trimming were resolved from the DNA. Present in this sample are about 36,000 clones, about four fifths of which were seen just once. About 6% of the sample rests with the top ten.

Participants were included only if at least one PBMC sample before ART initiation and at least two post-ART samples were available. Every participant with HIV received treatment in the United States of America. Before DNA extraction, cryopreserved samples of about 0.9-11 million PBMC were thawed and washed. At the time of the earliest PBMC sample for each participant with HIV, ages ranged from about 20 to 54 years. PBMC samples were contributed by each participant from 1-4 timepoints before ART initiation and 2-8 timepoints after ART initiation, with a median of 7 samples. Serial HIV viral load, CD4+ T-cell count, ART history and demographic data were obtained for every participant. Genomic DNA was extracted from unsorted PBMC with a Qiagen kit on a QIAcube, with processing performed in batches of 12 samples.

The source is a man between 18 and 35 years old with HIV. Material: unsorted PBMCs, obtained 0.6 years after starting antiretroviral therapy. The sequence joins TRBV29-1 to TRBJ1-2; the D gene is perhaps TRBD1, on 5 matching bases. CDR3 reads: CSVRRQGDYGYTF. The nucleotide sequence reads TGCAGCGTTCGGCGGCAGGGTGACTATGGCTACACCTTC.